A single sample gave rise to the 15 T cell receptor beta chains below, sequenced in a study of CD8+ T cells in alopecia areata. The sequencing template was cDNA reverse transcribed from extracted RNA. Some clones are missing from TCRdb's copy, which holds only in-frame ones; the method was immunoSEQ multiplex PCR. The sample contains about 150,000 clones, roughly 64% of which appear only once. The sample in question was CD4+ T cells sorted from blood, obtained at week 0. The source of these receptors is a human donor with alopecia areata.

The CDR3 loop is CAWSDRVGNIQYF. The CDR3 DNA reads TGTGCCTGGAGTGACAGGGTAGGGAACATTCAGTACTTC. The chain uses TRBV30 and TRBJ2-4; tentative D call: TRBD1 (6 bases). There are 13 residues in the CDR3. The germline CDR1 and CDR2 sequences are GTSNPN and SVGIG (reference sequence). Trimming left V 1 base short and J 7 bases short, with 11 bases between.

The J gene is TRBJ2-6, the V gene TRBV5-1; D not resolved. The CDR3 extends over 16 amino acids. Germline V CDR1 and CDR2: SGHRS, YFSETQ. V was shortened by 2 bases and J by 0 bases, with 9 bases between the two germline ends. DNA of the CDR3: TGCGCCAGCAGCTTCACCCTAAACTCTGGGGCCAACGTCCTGACTTTC. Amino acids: CASSFTLNSGANVLTF.

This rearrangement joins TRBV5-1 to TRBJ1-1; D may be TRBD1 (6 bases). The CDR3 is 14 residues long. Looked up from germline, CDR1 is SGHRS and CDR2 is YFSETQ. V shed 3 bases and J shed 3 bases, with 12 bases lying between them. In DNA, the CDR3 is TGCGCCAGCAGCTCACAGGGAGAGGACACTGAAGCTTTCTTT. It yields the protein CASSSQGEDTEAFF.

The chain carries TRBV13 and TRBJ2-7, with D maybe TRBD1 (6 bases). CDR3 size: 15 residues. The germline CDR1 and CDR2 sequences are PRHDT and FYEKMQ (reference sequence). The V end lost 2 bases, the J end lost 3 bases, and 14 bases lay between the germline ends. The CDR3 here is CASSLTGPQYYEQYF. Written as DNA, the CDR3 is TGTGCCAGCAGCTTAACAGGGCCCCAATACTACGAGCAGTACTTC.

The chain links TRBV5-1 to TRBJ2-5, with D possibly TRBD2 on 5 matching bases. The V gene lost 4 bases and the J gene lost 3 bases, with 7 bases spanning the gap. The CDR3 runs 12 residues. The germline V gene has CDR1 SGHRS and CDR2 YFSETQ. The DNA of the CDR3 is TGCGCCAGCAGCGGGAGTGAAGAGACCCAGTACTTC. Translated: CASSGSEETQYF.

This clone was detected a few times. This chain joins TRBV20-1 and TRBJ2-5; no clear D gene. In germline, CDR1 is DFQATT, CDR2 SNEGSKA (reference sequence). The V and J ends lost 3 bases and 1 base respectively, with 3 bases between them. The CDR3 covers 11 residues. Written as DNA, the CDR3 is TGCAGTGCTAGCCCCCAAGAGACCCAGTACTTC. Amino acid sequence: CSASPQETQYF.

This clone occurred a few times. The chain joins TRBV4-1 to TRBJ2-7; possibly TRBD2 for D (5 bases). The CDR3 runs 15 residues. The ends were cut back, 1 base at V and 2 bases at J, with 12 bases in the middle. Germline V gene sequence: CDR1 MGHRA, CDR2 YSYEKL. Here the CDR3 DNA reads TGCGCCAGCAGCCAAGGCGATGGCGGGCCCTACGAGCAGTACTTC. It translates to CASSQGDGGPYEQYF.

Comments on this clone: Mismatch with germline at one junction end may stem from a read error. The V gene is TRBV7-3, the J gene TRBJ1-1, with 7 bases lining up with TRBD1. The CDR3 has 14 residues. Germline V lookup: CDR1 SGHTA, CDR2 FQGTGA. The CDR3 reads CASSPNEGATKAFF. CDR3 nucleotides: TGTGCCAGCAGCCCGAATGAGGGGGCCACTAAAGCTTTCTTT.

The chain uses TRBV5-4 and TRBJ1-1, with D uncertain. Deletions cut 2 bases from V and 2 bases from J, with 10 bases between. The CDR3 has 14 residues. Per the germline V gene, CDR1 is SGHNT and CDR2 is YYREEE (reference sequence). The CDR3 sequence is CASSLPSLNTEAFF. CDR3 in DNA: TGTGCCAGCAGCTTACCCAGCTTAAACACTGAAGCTTTCTTT.

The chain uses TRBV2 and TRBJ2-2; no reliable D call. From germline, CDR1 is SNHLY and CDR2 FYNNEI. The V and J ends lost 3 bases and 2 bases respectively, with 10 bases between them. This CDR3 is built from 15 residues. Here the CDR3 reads CASSEGPANTGELFF. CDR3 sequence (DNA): TGTGCCAGCAGTGAGGGTCCAGCCAACACCGGGGAGCTGTTTTTT.

The DNA of the CDR3 is TGTGCCAGCAGTGCTCGGGACTACAAAGAGACCCAGTACTTC. Its translation is CASSARDYKETQYF. This sequence joins TRBV6-1 and TRBJ2-5; 7 bases fit TRBD2. The germline V gene encodes CDR1 MNHNS and CDR2 SASEGT. Trimming took 4 bases from V and 3 from J; bases not matched to a gene: 5. CDR3 length: 14 residues.

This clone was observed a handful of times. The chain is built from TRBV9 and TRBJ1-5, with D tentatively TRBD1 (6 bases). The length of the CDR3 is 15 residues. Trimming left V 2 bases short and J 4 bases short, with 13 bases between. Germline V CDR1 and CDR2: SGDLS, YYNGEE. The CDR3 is CASSVGGQPNQPQHF. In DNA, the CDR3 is TGTGCCAGCAGCGTGGGTGGACAGCCAAATCAGCCCCAGCATTTT. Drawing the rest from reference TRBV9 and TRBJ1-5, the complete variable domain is DSGVTQTPKHLITATGQRVTLRCSPRSGDLSVYWYQQSLDQGLQFLIQYYNGEERAKGNILERFSAQQFPDLHSELNLSSLELGDSALYFCASSVGGQPNQPQHFGDGTRLSIL.

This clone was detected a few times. CDR3 loop: CASSPAGGQYEQYF. The CDR3 bases are TGTGCCAGCAGCCCGGCGGGGGGGCAGTACGAGCAGTACTTC. V usage is TRBV7-2 and J usage is TRBJ2-7; TRBD2 matches at 9 bases. The CDR3 is made up of 14 amino acids. CDR1 is SGHTA, CDR2 FQGNSA, per germline. With V trimmed by 5 bases and J by 4 bases, 6 bases remained unmatched.

The CDR3 region is CASSSGRLGEAFF. In DNA, the CDR3 is TGTGCCAGCAGCTCCGGGCGACTCGGGGAAGCTTTCTTT. This rearrangement joins TRBV13 to TRBJ1-1; D gene uncertain. The CDR3 totals 13 residues. CDR1 and CDR2 (germline): PRHDT, FYEKMQ (reference sequence). V was clipped by 4 bases and J by 8 bases, with 14 bases between them.

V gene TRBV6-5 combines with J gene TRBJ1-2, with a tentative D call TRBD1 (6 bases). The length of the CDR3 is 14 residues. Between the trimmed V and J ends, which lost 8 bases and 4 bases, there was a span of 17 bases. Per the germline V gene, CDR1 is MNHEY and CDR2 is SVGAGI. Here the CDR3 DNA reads TGTGCCAGCGGACCTGGACAGAACGTCTATGGCTACACCTTC. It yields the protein CASGPGQNVYGYTF.